The clone carrying this TCR beta chain was seen repeatedly, ten times or more. The sample comes from a study of type 1 and type 2 diabetes patients. Looking at the study overall: Magnetic bead positive selection isolated CD4+ or CD8+ T cells from PBMCs.

There are 13 residues in the CDR3. Germline V gene sequence: CDR1 LNHNV, CDR2 YYDKDF (reference sequence). V was shortened by 3 bases and J by 9 bases, with 12 bases between the two germline ends. Amplification started from genomic DNA. Amplification of the beta chain CDR3 used 30 forward and 13 reverse multiplex primers. TCRdb reprocessed the multiplex PCR reads with MiXCR, giving one entry per CDR3 protein. The data contain more than 250,000 distinct CDR3 sequences, more than 45% of them seen just once; the ten biggest clones take up about an eighth. V and J are TRBV15 and TRBJ1-5, with a weak D call TRBD1 (6 bases). The TCR sequence derives from a man between 18 and 35 years old with type 2 diabetes. The specimen was peripheral blood mononuclear cells (PBMCs). This CDR3 is CATSRTQGLPQHF. The DNA for the CDR3 is TGTGCCACCAGCAGGACACAGGGCTTGCCCCAGCATTTT. Drawing the rest from reference TRBV15 and TRBJ1-5, the complete variable domain is DAMVIQNPRYQVTQFGKPVTLSCSQTLNHNVMYWYQQKSSQAPKLLFHYYDKDFNNEADTPDNFQSRRPNTSFCFLDIRSPGLGDTAMYLCATSRTQGLPQHFGDGTRLSIL.